This TCR beta chain came from a study of CXCR3-negative and CXCR3-positive naive CD8 T cells. The CDR3 has 16 amino acids. CDR1 is SEHNR and CDR2 is FQNEAQ in the germline V gene (reference sequence). As for this clonotype: Antigen: not known.

Using triplicate sorts, some 320,000 cells were collected each time from every CD8+ T cell subset. CD45RO-CCR7+CD27+CD95- was the phenotype of naive CD8+ T cells. The libraries of TRB cDNA were prepared using 5' RACE with UMI labels. TCRdb reanalyzed the 5' RACE reads, giving one entry per CDR3 protein sequence and no DNA. The sample's table shows 150,000 to 170,000 distinct CDR3 sequences. Study-wide results and limits: Researchers report CXCR3 expression partially decreased after cryopreservation, with fresh PBMCs used in most assays. Memory CD8+ cells had much lower diversity, and both naive subsets had comparably high diversity. Against CXCR3-negative naive cells, CXCR3-positive naive cells showed more hydrophobic TRB CDR3s.

The sample comprised naive CXCR3+ CD8+ T cells from blood. The subset here: CD45RO-CCR7+CD27+CD95- naive CD8+ T cells expressing CXCR3 (TNR3+). The origin of this receptor is a human donor in good health. Some clones in this sample may be carry-over from other donors' samples. V gene TRBV7-9 combines with J gene TRBJ2-3; the TRBD2 assignment by TCRdb is unverifiable without DNA. The CDR3 region is CASSPPGRPGTDTQYF. Using reference TRBV7-9 and TRBJ2-3 for the parts outside the CDR3, the full variable domain is DTGVSQNPRHKITKRGQNVTFRCDPISEHNRLYWYRQTLGQGPEFLTYFQNEAQLEKSRLLSDRFSAERPKGSFSTLEIQRTEQGDSAMYLCASSPPGRPGTDTQYFGPGTRLTVL.